The present TCR beta chain was sequenced within a study of cytomegalovirus exposure and HLA in healthy donors. The CDR3 totals 13 residues. Germline V gene sequence: CDR1 MNHEY, CDR2 SMNVEV (reference sequence). V shed 6 bases, J shed 8 bases, and the junction held 7 bases outside the gene matches. The PCR ran on 60 Vbeta and 13 Jbeta primers. Using immunoSEQ multiplex PCR, the repertoire was profiled, and TCRdb retains in-frame clones only, with some absent. In the table there are some 190,000 clones, 75% to 85% of which are singletons. This clone was found a few times. The sample was PBMCs. This clonotype was obtained from a man aged 18 to 35 in good health and CMV-seronegative. The chain combines TRBV27 with TRBJ2-1; 7 bases fit TRBD1. CDR3 sequence (DNA): TGTGCCAGCAGCAAACAGGGGCCCCATGAGCAGTTCTTC. This codes for CASSKQGPHEQFF.